This TCR beta chain was sequenced during a study of cytomegalovirus exposure and HLA in healthy donors. General study findings and limits: Among the sequence variants, a highly shared cluster was likely an artifact of sequencing.

The germline V and J ends were trimmed by 5 bases and 0 bases, with 8 bases remaining between them. The germline V gene encodes CDR1 KGHSH and CDR2 LQKENI. The CDR3 totals 13 residues. A remark on this clone: Its antigen is not identified.

The PCR made use of 60 Vbeta and 13 Jbeta primers. Sequencing used immunoSEQ multiplex PCR; TCRdb keeps in-frame clones, though not all of them. The sample includes roughly 100,000 clones, roughly 70% seen only once; the top ten take around 2.6%. J is TRBJ2-7 and V is TRBV18; TRBD1 is a possible D gene (6 bases). Sequenced sample: PBMCs. This receptor was identified in a male donor in good health and CMV-seropositive. In nucleotides, the CDR3 is TGTGCCAGCTCAGCGACAGGCTCCTACGAGCAGTACTTC. Translation: CASSATGSYEQYF.